This TCR beta chain is drawn from a study of CD8 T cells in Susac syndrome. Random hexamers were used to reverse transcribe the RNA input (about 0.5 to 1 ug). TCRdb analysed the immunoSEQ multiplex PCR reads with MiXCR anew, one entry per CDR3 protein. The sample yields about 150,000 distinct CDR3 sequences, around 95% seen once. Germline V lookup: CDR1 SQVTM, CDR2 ANQGSEA. The CDR3 is 13 amino acids. V lost 7 bases and J lost 0; bases outside the gene matches: 4. The CD8+ and CD4+ T cells were negatively isolated, with the TEMRA cells enriched by FACS. The specimen sequenced was CD8+ T cells from PBMCs. The V and J genes are TRBV29-1 and TRBJ1-2, with 8 bases aligning to TRBD1. This TCR was recovered from a human donor with multiple sclerosis. Here the CDR3 reads CSADRDANYGYTF. The CDR3 nucleotides read TGCAGCGCGGACAGGGACGCTAACTATGGCTACACCTTC.